A selection of T cell receptor beta chains follows, all from one sample in a study of a mutant IDH1 vaccine in newly diagnosed glioma. Assay used: immunoSEQ multiplex PCR; TCRdb lists only in-frame clones, some missing. The table records approximately 50,000 clones, 76% of them present only once. These TCRs' antigens remain unknown. Sequenced material: PBMCs, taken from a glioma patient whose treatment included an IDH1 peptide vaccine. These receptors were taken from a woman between 40 and 55 years old with glioma. Some clones in this sample may be carry-over from other donors' samples. The CDR3 runs from the conserved cysteine through the conserved F or W. D genes are given only for firm matches. Expanded clones get a size class; other rows say once, few or many, or leave the size out.

v_gene	d_gene	j_gene	abundance	CDR3aa	CDR3nt
TRBV18	.	TRBJ2-7	once	CASSSGTPDYEQYF	TGTGCCAGCTCCTCCGGGACGCCGGATTACGAGCAGTACTTC
TRBV28	.	TRBJ1-5	.	CASSLWTGNQPQHF	TGTGCCAGCAGTTTATGGACGGGGAATCAGCCCCAGCATTTT
TRBV2	.	TRBJ2-3	.	CASSEALGGGTDTQYF	TGTGCCAGCAGTGAGGCCCTAGGAGGGGGCACAGATACGCAGTATTTT
TRBV7-9	TRBD1	TRBJ2-7	.	CASSPGTGVEQYF	TGTGCCAGCAGCCCGGGGACAGGGGTCGAGCAGTACTTC
TRBV6-5	.	TRBJ1-6	.	CASSFTGTFGTPLHF	TGTGCCAGCAGTTTTACAGGGACCTTCGGGACACCCCTCCACTTT
TRBV2	TRBD2	TRBJ2-2	.	CASSNIAGGLPGELFF	TGTGCCAGCAGTAACATAGCGGGGGGGCTTCCCGGGGAGCTGTTTTTT
TRBV30	.	TRBJ2-7	.	CAWSRKGSYEQYF	TGTGCCTGGAGTCGAAAAGGGTCCTACGAGCAGTACTTC
TRBV7-8	.	TRBJ1-2	.	CASSLDSNYGYTF	TGTGCCAGCAGCTTAGATAGTAACTATGGCTACACCTTC
TRBV2	.	TRBJ1-4	.	CASTDLRRPNEKLFF	TGTGCCAGCACCGACCTCAGGAGGCCAAATGAAAAACTGTTTTTT
TRBV7-2	TRBD1	TRBJ2-5	.	CASSGGQRFGQETQYF	TGTGCCAGCAGCGGGGGACAGAGGTTTGGGCAAGAGACCCAGTACTTC
TRBV25-1	.	TRBJ1-4	.	CASSESGSEKEKLFF	TGTGCCAGCAGTGAATCGGGGTCGGAAAAGGAAAAACTGTTTTTT
TRBV2	TRBD1	TRBJ2-2	few	CASKTGGTGARELFF	TGTGCCAGCAAGACCGGCGGGACAGGGGCGAGGGAGCTGTTTTTT
TRBV30	TRBD1	TRBJ1-2	.	CAWSLHGTGAPYGYTF	TGTGCCTGGAGTCTCCACGGGACAGGGGCCCCCTATGGCTACACCTTC
TRBV10-3	.	TRBJ2-1	once	CAISSSDPSYNEQFF	TGTGCCATCAGCTCTAGCGATCCCAGTTACAATGAGCAGTTCTTC
TRBV30	TRBD1	TRBJ2-7	once	CAWSRRQGSTYEQYF	TGTGCCTGGAGCCGACGACAGGGTAGCACCTACGAGCAGTACTTC
TRBV7-3	TRBD2	TRBJ2-3	.	CASSFDAGGRNTQYF	TGTGCCAGCAGCTTCGATGCGGGGGGGCGGAATACGCAGTATTTT
TRBV27	.	TRBJ2-7	.	CASSFYGGYEQYF	TGTGCCAGCAGCTTCTACGGAGGCTACGAGCAGTACTTC
TRBV28	.	TRBJ2-1	.	CASRLRDEQFF	TGTGCCAGCAGGCTAAGGGATGAGCAGTTCTTC
TRBV4-1	.	TRBJ2-7	.	CASSSSIGEQYF	TGCGCCAGCAGCTCATCCATAGGGGAGCAGTACTTC
TRBV4-1	.	TRBJ1-6	.	CASSQGDGEPLHF	TGCGCCAGCAGCCAAGGTGATGGGGAACCCCTCCACTTT
TRBV7-9	TRBD2	TRBJ2-5	few	CASSLRGLAGLRNQETQYF	TGTGCCAGCAGCTTAAGGGGACTAGCGGGGTTGAGGAACCAAGAGACCCAGTACTTC
TRBV5-5	TRBD1	TRBJ2-4	.	CASSGQGVLAKNIQYF	TGTGCCAGCAGCGGGCAGGGGGTACTAGCCAAAAACATTCAGTACTTC
TRBV5-1	TRBD2	TRBJ2-7	.	CASSSAGGAYEQYF	TGCGCCAGCAGCTCAGCGGGGGGAGCCTACGAGCAGTACTTC
TRBV4-1	TRBD1	TRBJ1-1	.	CASTQRGLTEAFF	TGCGCCAGCACCCAAAGGGGGCTAACTGAAGCTTTCTTT
TRBV6-1	TRBD1	TRBJ2-1	.	CASSEKGQVYNEQFF	TGTGCCAGCAGTGAAAAGGGACAGGTCTACAATGAGCAGTTCTTC
TRBV7-9	TRBD1	TRBJ1-2	.	CASSLNRGDYGYTF	TGTGCCAGCAGCTTAAACAGGGGGGACTATGGCTACACCTTC
TRBV5-1	TRBD1	TRBJ2-1	.	CASSLDRGTYNEQFF	TGCGCCAGCAGCTTGGACAGGGGGACCTACAATGAGCAGTTCTTC
TRBV30	TRBD2	TRBJ2-2	.	CAWRLIGGAGELFF	TGTGCCTGGAGGTTAATCGGGGGGGCCGGGGAGCTGTTTTTT
TRBV19	TRBD1	TRBJ1-5	few	CASSPDRLPNQPQHF	TGTGCCAGTAGCCCGGACAGGCTACCTAATCAGCCCCAGCATTTT
TRBV7-8	.	TRBJ1-2	.	CASSLDGIYGYTF	TGTGCCAGCAGCTTGGACGGGATCTATGGCTACACCTTC
TRBV15	.	TRBJ2-3	.	CATSRFSTDTQYF	TGTGCCACCAGCAGATTCAGCACAGATACGCAGTATTTT
TRBV6-5	.	TRBJ1-2	.	CARLSWGLNGYTF	TGTGCCAGACTCTCCTGGGGTTTGAATGGCTACACCTTC
TRBV5-4	.	TRBJ2-1	.	CASSPGSPSSYNEQFF	TGTGCCAGCAGCCCTGGGAGCCCGAGCTCCTACAATGAGCAGTTCTTC